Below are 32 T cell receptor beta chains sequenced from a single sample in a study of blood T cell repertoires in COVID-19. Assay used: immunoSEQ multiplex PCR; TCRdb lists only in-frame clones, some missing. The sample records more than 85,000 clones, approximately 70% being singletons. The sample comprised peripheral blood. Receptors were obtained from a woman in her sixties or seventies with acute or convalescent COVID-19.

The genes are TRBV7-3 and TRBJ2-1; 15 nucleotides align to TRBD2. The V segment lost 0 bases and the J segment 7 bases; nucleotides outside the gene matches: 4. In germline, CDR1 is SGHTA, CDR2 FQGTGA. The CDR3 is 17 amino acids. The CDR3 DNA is TGTGCCAGCAGCTTAACTGGACTAGCGGGGGGGAAAAATGAGCAGTTCTTC. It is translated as CASSLTGLAGGKNEQFF.

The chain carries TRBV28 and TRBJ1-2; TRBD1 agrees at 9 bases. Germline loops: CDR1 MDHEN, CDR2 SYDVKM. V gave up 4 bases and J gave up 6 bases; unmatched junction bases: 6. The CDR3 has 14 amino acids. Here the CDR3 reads CASSSPGTGNGYTF. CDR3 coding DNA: TGTGCCAGCAGTTCCCCTGGGACAGGGAATGGCTACACCTTC.

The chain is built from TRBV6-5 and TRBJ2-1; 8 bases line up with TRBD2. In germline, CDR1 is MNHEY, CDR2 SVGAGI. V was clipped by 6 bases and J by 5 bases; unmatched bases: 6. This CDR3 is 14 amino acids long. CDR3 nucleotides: TGTGCCAGCAGGATCGGCGGGGGGAACAATGAGCAGTTCTTC. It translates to CASRIGGGNNEQFF.

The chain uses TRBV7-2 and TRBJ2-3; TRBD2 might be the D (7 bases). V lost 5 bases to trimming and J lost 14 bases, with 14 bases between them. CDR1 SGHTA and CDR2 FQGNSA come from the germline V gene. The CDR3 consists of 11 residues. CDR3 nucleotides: TGTGCCAGCAGCAGGGGGGGGACATTGTATTTT. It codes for CASSRGGTLYF.

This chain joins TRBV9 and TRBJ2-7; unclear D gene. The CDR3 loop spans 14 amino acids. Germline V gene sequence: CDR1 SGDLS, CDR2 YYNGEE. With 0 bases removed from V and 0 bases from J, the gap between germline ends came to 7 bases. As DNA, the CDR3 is TGTGCCAGCAGCGTAGTTCCAGGCTCCTACGAGCAGTACTTC. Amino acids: CASSVVPGSYEQYF.

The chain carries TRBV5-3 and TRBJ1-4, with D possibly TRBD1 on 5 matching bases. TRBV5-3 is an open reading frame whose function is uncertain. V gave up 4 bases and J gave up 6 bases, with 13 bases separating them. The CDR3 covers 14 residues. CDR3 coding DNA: TGTGCCAGAAGCCCCCAGGGTCTTTATGAAAAACTGTTTTTT. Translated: CARSPQGLYEKLFF.

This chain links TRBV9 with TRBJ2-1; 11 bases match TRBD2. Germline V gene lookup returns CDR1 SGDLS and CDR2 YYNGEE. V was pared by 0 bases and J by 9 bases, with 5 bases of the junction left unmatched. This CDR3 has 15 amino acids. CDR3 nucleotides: TGTGCCAGCAGCGTAGTTAGCGGGGGGGGCGGTGAGCAGTTCTTC. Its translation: CASSVVSGGGGEQFF.

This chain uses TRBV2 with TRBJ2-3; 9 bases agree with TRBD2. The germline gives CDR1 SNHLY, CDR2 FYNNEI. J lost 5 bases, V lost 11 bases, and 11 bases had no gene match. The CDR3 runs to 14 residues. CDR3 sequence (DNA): TGTGCCGGCCGGCGGGGGGGCGGGATAGATACGCAGTATTTT. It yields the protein CAGRRGGGIDTQYF. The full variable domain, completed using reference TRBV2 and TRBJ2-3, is EPEVTQTPSHQVTQMGQEVILRCVPISNHLYFYWYRQILGQKVEFLVSFYNNEISEKSEIFDDQFSVERPDGSNFTLKIRSTKLEDSAMYFCAGRRGGGIDTQYFGPGTRLTVL.

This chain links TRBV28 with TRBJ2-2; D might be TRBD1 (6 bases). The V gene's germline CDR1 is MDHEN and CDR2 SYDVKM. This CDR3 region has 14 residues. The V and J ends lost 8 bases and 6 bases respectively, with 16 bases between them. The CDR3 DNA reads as TGTGCCAGCCTCCCGGGACATATGTCCGGGGAGCTGTTTTTT. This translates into CASLPGHMSGELFF.

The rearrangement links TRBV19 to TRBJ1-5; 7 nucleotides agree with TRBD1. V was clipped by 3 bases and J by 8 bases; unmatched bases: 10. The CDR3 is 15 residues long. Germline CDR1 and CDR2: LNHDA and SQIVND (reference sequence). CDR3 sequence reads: CASSIRTGGSKPQHF. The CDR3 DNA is TGTGCCAGTAGTATCCGGACAGGTGGGAGCAAGCCCCAGCATTTT.

The CDR3 reads CASSGRVWRTEAFF. The CDR3 nucleotides are TGTGCCAGCAGTGGGAGGGTTTGGAGGACTGAAGCTTTCTTT. The V gene is TRBV2, the J gene TRBJ1-1; D remains unclear. This CDR3 region has 14 residues. Germline V gene sequence: CDR1 SNHLY, CDR2 FYNNEI. Deletions cut 4 bases from V and 5 bases from J, with 14 bases between.

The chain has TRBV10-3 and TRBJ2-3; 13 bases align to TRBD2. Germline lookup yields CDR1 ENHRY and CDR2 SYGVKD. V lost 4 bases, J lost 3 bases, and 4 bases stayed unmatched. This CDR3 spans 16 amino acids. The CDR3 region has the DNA TGTGCCATCAGTGCAACTAGCGGGGGGGCGACAGATACGCAGTATTTT. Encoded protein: CAISATSGGATDTQYF.

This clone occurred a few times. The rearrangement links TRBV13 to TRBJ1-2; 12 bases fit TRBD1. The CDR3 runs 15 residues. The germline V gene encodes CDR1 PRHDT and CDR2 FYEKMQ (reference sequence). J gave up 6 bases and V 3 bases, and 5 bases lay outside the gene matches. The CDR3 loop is CASSFLGTGGNGYTF. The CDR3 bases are TGTGCCAGCAGCTTCTTAGGGACAGGGGGCAATGGCTACACCTTC.

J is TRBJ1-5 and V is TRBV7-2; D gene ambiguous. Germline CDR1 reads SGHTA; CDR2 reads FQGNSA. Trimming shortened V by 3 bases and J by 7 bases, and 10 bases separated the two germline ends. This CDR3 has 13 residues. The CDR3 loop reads CASSFIGGQPQHF. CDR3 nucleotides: TGTGCCAGCAGCTTCATAGGCGGACAGCCCCAGCATTTT.

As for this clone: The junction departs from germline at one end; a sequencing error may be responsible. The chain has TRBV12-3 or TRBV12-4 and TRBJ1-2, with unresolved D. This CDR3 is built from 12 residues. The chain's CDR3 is CASSLGGYAYTF. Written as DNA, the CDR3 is TGTGCCAGCAGTTTGGGAGGTTATGCCTACACCTTC.

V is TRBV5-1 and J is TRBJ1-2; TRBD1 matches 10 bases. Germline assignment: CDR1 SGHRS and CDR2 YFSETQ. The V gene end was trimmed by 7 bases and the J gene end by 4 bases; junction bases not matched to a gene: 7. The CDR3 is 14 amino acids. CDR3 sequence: CASARDRGGYGYTF. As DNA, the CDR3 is TGCGCCAGCGCAAGGGACAGGGGAGGCTATGGCTACACCTTC.

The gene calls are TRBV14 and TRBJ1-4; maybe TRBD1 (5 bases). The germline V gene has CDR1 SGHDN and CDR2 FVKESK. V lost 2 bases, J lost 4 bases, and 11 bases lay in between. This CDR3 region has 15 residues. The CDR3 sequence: CASSQSGFLNEKLFF. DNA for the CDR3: TGTGCCAGCAGCCAATCAGGGTTCCTTAATGAAAAACTGTTTTTT.

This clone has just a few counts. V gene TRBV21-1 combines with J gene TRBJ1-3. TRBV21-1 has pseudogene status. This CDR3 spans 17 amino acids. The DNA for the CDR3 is TGTGCCAGCAGCAAAGCGCTTTGGCCAGATTTCGGGAACACCATATATTTT. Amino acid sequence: CASSKALWPDFGNTIYF.

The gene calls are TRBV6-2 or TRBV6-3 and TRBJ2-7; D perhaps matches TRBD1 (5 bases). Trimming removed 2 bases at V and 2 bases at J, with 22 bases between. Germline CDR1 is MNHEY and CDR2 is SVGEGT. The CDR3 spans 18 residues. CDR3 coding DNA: TGTGCCAGCAGTTACCCCGACAGACCTACGCACCGCACCTACGAGCAGTACTTC. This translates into CASSYPDRPTHRTYEQYF.

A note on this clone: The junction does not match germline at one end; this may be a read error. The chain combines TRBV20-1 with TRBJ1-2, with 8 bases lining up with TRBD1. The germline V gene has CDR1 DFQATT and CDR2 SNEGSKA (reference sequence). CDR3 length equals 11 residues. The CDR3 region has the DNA TGCAGTGCTACCCGGGACAGGCGGGCCCACTTC. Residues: CSATRDRRAHF.

The CDR3 nucleotides read TGTGCCAGCAGAGGCAGACAGGGGGCCTACGAGCAGTACTTC. It codes for CASRGRQGAYEQYF. J is TRBJ2-7 and V is TRBV28, with TRBD1 matching over 9 bases. The trim removed 6 bases at V and 2 bases at J, leaving 5 bases unmatched. Germline V CDR1 and CDR2: MDHEN, SYDVKM. The CDR3 is 14 residues long.

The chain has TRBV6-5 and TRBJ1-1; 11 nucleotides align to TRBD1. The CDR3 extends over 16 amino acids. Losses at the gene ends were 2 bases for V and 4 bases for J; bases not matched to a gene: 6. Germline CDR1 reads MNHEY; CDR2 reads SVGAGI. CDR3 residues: CASSYPRTGGTTEAFF. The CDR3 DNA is TGTGCCAGCAGTTACCCGAGGACAGGGGGCACCACTGAAGCTTTCTTT.

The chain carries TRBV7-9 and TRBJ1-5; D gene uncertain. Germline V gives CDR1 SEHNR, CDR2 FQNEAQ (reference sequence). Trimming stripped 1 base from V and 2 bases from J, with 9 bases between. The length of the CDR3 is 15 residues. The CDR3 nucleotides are TGTGCCAGCAGCTTAGACGGGGTCGGCAATCAGCCCCAGCATTTT. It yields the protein CASSLDGVGNQPQHF.

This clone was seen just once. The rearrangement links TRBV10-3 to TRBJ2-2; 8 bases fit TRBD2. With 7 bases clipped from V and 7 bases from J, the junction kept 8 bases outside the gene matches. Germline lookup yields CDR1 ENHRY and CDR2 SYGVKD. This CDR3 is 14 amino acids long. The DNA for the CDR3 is TGTGCCATCAACGAGCGGGGGAATAGCGGGGAGCTGTTTTTT. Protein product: CAINERGNSGELFF.

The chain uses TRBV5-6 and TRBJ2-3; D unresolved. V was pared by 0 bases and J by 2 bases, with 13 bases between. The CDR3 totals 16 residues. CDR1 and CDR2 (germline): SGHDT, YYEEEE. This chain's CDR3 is CASSLAPPRSTDTQYF. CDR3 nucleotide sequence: TGTGCCAGCAGCTTGGCGCCCCCGAGGTCCACAGATACGCAGTATTTT.

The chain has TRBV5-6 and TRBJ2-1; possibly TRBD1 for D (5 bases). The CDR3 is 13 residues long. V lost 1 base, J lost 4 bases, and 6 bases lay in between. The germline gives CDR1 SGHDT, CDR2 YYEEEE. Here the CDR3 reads CASSLTGYNEQFF. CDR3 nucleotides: TGTGCCAGCAGCTTGACAGGTTACAATGAGCAGTTCTTC.

In DNA, the CDR3 is TGTGCCAGCAGACCCTCCGGGGGAGTAATTCACAATGAGCAGTTCTTC. Translating gives CASRPSGGVIHNEQFF. The chain joins TRBV7-9 to TRBJ2-1, with D maybe TRBD2 (6 bases). The germline CDR1 and CDR2 sequences are SEHNR and FQNEAQ (reference sequence). The length of the CDR3 is 16 residues. The V end was cut by 6 bases, the J end by 5 bases, with 20 bases between.

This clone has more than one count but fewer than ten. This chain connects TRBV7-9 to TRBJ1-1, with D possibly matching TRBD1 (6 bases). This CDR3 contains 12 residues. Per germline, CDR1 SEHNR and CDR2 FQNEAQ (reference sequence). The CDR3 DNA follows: TGTGCTAAGGACAGAATGAACACTGAAGCTTTCTTT. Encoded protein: CAKDRMNTEAFF.

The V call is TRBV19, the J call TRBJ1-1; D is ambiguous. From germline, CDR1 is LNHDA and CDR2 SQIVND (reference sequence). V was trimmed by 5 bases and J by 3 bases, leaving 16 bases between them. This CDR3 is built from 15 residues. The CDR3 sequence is CASSALTSGDTEAFF. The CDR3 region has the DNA TGTGCCAGTAGTGCTTTAACTTCGGGAGACACTGAAGCTTTCTTT. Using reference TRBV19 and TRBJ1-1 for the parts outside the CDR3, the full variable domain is DGGITQSPKYLFRKEGQNVTLSCEQNLNHDAMYWYRQDPGQGLRLIYYSQIVNDFQKGDIAEGYSVSREKKESFPLTVTSAQKNPTAFYLCASSALTSGDTEAFFGQGTRLTVV.

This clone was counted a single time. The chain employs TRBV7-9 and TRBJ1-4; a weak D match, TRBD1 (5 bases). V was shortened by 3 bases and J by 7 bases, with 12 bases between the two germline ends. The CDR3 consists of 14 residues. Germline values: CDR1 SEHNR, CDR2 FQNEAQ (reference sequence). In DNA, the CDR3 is TGTGCCAGCAGCTTCCAGGGAAGGGTTGAAAAACTGTTTTTT. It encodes CASSFQGRVEKLFF.

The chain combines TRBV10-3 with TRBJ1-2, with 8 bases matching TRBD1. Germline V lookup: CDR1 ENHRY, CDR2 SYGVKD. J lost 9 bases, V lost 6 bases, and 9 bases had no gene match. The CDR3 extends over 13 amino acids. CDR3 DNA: TGTGCCATCAGCGAGACAGGGGCCTTTCGCTACACCTTC. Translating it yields CAISETGAFRYTF.

The CDR3 loop is CAWSLLGRGVDGYTF. In DNA form, the CDR3 reads TGTGCCTGGAGCCTCTTGGGCAGGGGTGTGGATGGCTACACCTTC. The J gene is TRBJ1-2, the V gene TRBV30, with D perhaps matching TRBD1 (6 bases). The germline gives CDR1 GTSNPN, CDR2 SVGIG (reference sequence). This CDR3 region has 15 residues. Trimming stripped 3 bases from V and 6 bases from J, with 20 bases between.